The TCR beta chain described here comes from a study of blood T cell repertoires in COVID-19. This clone was detected only once. Profiling relied on immunoSEQ multiplex PCR, and the TCRdb table lists in-frame clones only, not all of them. The sample shows around 450,000 clones, roughly 87% of them seen only once. Input material: PBMCs or T cells enriched from blood (not recorded which). This sequence was found in a woman in her late teens or twenties who had recovered from COVID-19.

The CDR3 DNA reads as TGTGCCTGGAGTGCCCCGCGACAGGGGGCCAGGGGCTACACCTTC. It specifies CAWSAPRQGARGYTF. The chain uses TRBV30 and TRBJ1-2; 10 positions agree with TRBD1. After removal of 1 base from V and 8 bases from J, the junction contained 10 bases not matched to a gene. CDR1 and CDR2 from the germline V gene are GTSNPN and SVGIG (reference sequence). The CDR3 runs to 15 residues.